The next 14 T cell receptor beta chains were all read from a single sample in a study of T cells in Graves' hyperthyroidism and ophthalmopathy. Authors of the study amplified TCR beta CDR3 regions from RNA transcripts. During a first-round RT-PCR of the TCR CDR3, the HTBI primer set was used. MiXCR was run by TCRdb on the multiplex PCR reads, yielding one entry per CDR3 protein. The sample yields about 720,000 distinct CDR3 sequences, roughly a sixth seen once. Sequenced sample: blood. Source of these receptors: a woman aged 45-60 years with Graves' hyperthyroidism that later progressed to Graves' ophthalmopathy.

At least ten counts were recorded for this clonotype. In DNA form, the CDR3 reads TGTGCCAGCAGCTTGAGTCGGGACACTGAAGCTTTCTTT. Translation: CASSLSRDTEAFF. The chain has TRBV7-9 and TRBJ1-1; no firm D call. The CDR3 is 13 residues long. V was trimmed by 3 bases and J by 3 bases, leaving 8 bases between them. Germline CDR1 reads SEHNR; CDR2 reads FQNEAQ (reference sequence).

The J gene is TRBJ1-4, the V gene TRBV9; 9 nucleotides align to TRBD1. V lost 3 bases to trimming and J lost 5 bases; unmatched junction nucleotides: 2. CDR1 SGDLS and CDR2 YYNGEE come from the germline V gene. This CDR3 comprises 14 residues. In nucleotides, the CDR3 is TGTGCCAGCAGCGCCGGGACAGGGAATGAAAAACTGTTTTTT. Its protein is CASSAGTGNEKLFF.

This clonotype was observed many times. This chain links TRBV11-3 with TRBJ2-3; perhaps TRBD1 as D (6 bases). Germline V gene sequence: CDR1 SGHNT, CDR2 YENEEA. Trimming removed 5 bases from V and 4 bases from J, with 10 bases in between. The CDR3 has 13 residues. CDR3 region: CASSPPGADTQYF. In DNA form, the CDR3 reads TGTGCCAGCAGCCCCCCAGGGGCAGATACGCAGTATTTT.

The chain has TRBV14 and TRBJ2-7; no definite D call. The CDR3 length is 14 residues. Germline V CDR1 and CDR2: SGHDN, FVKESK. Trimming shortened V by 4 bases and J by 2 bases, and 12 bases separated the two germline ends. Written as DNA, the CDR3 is TGTGCCAGCAGCCCTCAACGTGGACCCTACGAGCAGTACTTC. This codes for CASSPQRGPYEQYF.

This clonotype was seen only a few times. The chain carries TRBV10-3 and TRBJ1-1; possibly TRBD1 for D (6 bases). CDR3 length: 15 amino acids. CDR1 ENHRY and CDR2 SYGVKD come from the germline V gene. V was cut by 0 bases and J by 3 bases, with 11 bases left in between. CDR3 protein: CAISESGRGDTEAFF. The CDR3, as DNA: TGTGCCATCAGTGAGTCGGGCAGGGGAGACACTGAAGCTTTCTTT.

The CDR3 DNA is TGTGCCTGGAGTGTACTGGGACCAGATACGCAGTATTTT. Its protein product is CAWSVLGPDTQYF. V gene TRBV30 combines with J gene TRBJ2-3, with D perhaps assigned TRBD1 or TRBD2 (5 bases each). V was shortened by 0 bases and J by 4 bases, with 8 bases between the two germline ends. Per the germline V gene, CDR1 is GTSNPN and CDR2 is SVGIG (reference sequence). There are 13 residues in the CDR3.

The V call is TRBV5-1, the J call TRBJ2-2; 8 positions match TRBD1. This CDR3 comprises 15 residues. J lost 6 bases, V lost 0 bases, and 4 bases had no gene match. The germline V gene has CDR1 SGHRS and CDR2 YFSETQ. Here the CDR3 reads CASSLEQGDPGELFF. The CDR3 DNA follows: TGCGCCAGCAGCTTGGAACAGGGGGACCCCGGGGAGCTGTTTTTT. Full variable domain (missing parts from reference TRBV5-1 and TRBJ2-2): KAGVTQTPRYLIKTRGQQVTLSCSPISGHRSVSWYQQTPGQGLQFLFEYFSETQRNKGNFPGRFSGRQFSNSRSEMNVSTLELGDSALYLCASSLEQGDPGELFFGEGSRLTVL.

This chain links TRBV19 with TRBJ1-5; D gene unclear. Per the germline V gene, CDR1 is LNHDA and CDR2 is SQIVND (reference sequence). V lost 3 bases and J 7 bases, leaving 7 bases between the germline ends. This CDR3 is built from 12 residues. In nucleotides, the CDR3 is TGTGCCAGTAGTATCCAGACCCAGCCCCAGCATTTT. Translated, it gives CASSIQTQPQHF.

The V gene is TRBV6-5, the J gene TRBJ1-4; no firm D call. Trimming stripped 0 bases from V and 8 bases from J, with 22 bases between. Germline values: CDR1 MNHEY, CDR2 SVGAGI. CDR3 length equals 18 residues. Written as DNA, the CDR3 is TGTGCCAGCAGTTACTCCCGTCCCACCCGGGCTCCCAAAGAAAAACTGTTTTTT. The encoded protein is CASSYSRPTRAPKEKLFF.

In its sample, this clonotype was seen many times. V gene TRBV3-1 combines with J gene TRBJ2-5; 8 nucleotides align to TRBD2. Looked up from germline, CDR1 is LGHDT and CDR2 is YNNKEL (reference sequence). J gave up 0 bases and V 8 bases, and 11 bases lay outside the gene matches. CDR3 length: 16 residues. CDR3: CASRPGGTGYQETQYF. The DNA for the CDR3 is TGTGCCAGCCGACCGGGGGGGACGGGGTACCAAGAGACCCAGTACTTC.

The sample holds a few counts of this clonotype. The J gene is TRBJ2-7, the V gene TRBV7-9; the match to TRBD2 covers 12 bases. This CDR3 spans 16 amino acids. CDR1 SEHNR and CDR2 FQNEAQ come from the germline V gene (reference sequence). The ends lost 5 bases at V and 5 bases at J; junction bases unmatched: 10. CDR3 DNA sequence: TGTGCCAGCAGCGCCAGACTAGCGGGGGAAAGCCACGAGCAGTACTTC. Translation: CASSARLAGESHEQYF. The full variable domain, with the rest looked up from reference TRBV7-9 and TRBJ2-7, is DTGVSQNPRHKITKRGQNVTFRCDPISEHNRLYWYRQTLGQGPEFLTYFQNEAQLEKSRLLSDRFSAERPKGSFSTLEIQRTEQGDSAMYLCASSARLAGESHEQYFGPGTRLTVT.

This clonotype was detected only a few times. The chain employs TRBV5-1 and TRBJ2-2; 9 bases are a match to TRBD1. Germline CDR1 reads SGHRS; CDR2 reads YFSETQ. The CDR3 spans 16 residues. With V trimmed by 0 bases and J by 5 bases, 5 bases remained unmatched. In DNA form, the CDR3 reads TGCGCCAGCAGCTTGGTCCCCGGGACAGGGACCGGGGAGCTGTTTTTT. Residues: CASSLVPGTGTGELFF.

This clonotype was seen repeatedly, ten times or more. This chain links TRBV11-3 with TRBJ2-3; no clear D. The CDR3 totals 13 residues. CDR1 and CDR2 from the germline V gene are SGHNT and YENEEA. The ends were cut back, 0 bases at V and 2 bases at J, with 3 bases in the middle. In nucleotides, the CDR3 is TGTGCCAGCAGCTTAGACATCACAGATACGCAGTATTTT. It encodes CASSLDITDTQYF.

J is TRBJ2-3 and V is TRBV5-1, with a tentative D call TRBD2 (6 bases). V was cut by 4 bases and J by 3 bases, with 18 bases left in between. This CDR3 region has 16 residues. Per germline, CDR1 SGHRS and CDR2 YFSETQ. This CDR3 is CASSGAAGLPTDTQYF. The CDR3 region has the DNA TGCGCCAGCAGCGGGGCCGCGGGGCTCCCTACAGATACGCAGTATTTT.